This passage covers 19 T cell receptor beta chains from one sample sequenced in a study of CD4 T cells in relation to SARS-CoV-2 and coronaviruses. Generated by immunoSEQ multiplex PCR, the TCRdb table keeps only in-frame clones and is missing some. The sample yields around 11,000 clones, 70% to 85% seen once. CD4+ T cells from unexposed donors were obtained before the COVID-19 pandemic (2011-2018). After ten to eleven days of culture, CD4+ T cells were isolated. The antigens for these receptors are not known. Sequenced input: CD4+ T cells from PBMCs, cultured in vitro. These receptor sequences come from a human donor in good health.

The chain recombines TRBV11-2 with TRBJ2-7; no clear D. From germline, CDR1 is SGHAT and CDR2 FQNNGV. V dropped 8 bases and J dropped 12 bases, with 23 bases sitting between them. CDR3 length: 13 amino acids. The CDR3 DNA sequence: TGTGCCAGCGGAATCCACCAGGCCAGCCTGCGGTACTTC. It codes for CASGIHQASLRYF.

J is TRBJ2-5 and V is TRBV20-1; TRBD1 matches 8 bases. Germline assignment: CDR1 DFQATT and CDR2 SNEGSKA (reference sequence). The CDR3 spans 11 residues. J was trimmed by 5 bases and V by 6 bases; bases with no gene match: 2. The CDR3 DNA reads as TGCAGTGCATGGGACAGGGAGACCCAGTACTTC. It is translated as CSAWDRETQYF.

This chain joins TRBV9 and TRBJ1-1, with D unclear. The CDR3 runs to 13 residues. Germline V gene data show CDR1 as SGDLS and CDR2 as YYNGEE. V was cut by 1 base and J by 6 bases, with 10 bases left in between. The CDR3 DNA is TGTGCCAGCAGCGTACGGCGTAATTCTGAAGCTTTCTTT. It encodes CASSVRRNSEAFF.

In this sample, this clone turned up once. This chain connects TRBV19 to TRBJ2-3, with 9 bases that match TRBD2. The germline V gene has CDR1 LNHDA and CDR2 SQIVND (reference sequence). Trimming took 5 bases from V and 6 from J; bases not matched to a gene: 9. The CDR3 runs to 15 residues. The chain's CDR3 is CASSPLAGARDTQYF. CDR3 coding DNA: TGTGCCAGTAGTCCCTTAGCGGGAGCCAGGGATACGCAGTATTTT.

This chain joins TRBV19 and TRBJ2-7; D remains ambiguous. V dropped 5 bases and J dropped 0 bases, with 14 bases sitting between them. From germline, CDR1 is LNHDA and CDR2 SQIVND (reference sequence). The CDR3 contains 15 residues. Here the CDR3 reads CASSPLDGNSYEQYF. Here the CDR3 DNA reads TGTGCCAGTAGTCCCCTCGACGGTAACTCCTACGAGCAGTACTTC.

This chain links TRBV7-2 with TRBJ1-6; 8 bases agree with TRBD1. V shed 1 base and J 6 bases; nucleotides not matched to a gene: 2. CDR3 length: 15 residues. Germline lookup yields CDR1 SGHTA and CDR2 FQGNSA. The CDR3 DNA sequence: TGTGCCAGCAGCTTAGGAGACAGGGGTAATTCACCCCTCCACTTT. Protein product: CASSLGDRGNSPLHF.

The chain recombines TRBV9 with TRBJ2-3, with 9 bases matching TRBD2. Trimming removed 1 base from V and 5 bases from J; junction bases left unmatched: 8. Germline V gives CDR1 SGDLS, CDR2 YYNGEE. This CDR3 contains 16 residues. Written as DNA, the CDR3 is TGTGCCAGCAGCGTACTAGCGGGAAAGGTAGGAGATACGCAGTATTTT. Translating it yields CASSVLAGKVGDTQYF.

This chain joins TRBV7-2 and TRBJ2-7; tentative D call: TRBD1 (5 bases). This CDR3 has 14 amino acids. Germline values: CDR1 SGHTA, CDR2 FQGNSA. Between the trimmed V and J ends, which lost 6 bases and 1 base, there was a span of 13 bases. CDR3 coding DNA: TGTGCCAGCAGGAAAGCAGGGTCTTCCTACGAGCAGTACTTC. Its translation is CASRKAGSSYEQYF.

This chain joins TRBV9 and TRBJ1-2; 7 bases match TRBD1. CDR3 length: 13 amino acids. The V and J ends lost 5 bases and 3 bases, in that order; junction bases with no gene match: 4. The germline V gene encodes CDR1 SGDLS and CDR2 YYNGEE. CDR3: CASSDRVDYGYTF. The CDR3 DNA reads TGTGCCAGCAGTGACAGGGTGGACTATGGCTACACCTTC.

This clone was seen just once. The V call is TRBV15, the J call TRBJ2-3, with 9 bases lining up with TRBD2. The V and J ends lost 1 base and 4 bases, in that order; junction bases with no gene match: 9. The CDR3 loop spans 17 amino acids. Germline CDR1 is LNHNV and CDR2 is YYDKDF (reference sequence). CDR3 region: CATSRGLSSGRSDTQYF. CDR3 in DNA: TGTGCCACCAGCAGAGGACTTAGTAGCGGGAGATCAGATACGCAGTATTTT.

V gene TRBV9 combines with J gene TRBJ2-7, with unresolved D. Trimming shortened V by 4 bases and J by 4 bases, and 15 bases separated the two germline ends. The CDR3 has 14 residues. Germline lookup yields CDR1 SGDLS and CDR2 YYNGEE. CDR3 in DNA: TGTGCCAGCAGCCTTACCCCGGACCCTTACGAGCAGTACTTC. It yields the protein CASSLTPDPYEQYF.

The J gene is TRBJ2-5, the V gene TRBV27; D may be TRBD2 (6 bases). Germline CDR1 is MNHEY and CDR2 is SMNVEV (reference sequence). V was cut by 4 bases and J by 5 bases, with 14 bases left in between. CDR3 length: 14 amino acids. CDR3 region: CASSSLTGGETQYF. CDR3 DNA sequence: TGTGCCAGCAGTTCCCTAACTGGAGGGGAGACCCAGTACTTC.

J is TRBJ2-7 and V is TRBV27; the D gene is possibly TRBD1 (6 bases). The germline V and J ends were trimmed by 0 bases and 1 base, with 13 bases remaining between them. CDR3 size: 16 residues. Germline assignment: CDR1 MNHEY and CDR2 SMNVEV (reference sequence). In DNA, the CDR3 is TGTGCCAGCAGTTTATCGACCCGCAGGGGTTCCTACGAGCAGTACTTC. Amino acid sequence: CASSLSTRRGSYEQYF.

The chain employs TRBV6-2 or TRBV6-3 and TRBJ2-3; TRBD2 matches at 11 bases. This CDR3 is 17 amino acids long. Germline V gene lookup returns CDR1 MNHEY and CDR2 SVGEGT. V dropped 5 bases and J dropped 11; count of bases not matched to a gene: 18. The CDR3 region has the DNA TGTGCCAGCAGTCCCAGGACTAGCGGGCCTAGCGTTGGTGGGCAGTATTTT. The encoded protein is CASSPRTSGPSVGGQYF.

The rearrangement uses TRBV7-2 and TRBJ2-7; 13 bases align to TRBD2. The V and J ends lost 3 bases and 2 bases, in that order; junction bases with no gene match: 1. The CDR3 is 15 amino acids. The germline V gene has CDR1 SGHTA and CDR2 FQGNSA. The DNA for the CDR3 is TGTGCCAGCAGCTTGACTAGCGGGGGGACCTACGAGCAGTACTTC. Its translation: CASSLTSGGTYEQYF.

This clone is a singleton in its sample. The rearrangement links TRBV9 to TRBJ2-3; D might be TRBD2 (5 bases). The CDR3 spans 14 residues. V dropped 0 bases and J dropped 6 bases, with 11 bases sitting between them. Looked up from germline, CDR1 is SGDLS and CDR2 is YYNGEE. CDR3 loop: CASSVAGSGDTQYF. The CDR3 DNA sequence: TGTGCCAGCAGCGTAGCGGGGAGTGGGGATACGCAGTATTTT.

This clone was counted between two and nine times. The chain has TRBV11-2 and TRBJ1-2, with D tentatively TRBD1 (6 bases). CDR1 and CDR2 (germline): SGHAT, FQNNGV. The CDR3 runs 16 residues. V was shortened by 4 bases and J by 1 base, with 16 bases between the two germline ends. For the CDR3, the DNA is TGTGCCAGCAGCTCCCTGGGGGGCAGGATTAACTATGGCTACACCTTC. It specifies CASSSLGGRINYGYTF.

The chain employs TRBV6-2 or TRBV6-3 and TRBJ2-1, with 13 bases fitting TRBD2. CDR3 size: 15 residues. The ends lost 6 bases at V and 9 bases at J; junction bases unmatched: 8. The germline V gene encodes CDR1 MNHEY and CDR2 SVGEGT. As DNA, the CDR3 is TGTGCCAGCAGCCCCACTAGCGGGGGGGTTGCTGAGCAGTTCTTC. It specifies CASSPTSGGVAEQFF.

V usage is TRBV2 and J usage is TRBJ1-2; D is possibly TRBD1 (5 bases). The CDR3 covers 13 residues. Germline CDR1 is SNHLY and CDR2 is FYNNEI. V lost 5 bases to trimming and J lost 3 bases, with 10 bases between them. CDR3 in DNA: TGTGCCAGCAGTACCGGGGCAGACTATGGCTACACCTTC. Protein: CASSTGADYGYTF. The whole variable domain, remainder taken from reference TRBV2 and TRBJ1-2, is EPEVTQTPSHQVTQMGQEVILRCVPISNHLYFYWYRQILGQKVEFLVSFYNNEISEKSEIFDDQFSVERPDGSNFTLKIRSTKLEDSAMYFCASSTGADYGYTFGSGTRLTVV.